Below are 32 T cell receptor beta chains sequenced from a single sample in a study of blood T cells in healthy people across ages. A J-beta primer mix and a sample-barcoded 5' primer were used in a second PCR of about 7 to 12 cycles. Each CDR3 protein gets one entry after TCRdb re-called the 5' RACE reads with MiXCR. The sample lists some 1.5 million distinct CDR3 sequences, under 30% occurring once. Sequences were obtained from blood. The receptors derive from a woman between 25 and 40 years old in good health.

The V call is TRBV20-1, the J call TRBJ2-1; weak D call: TRBD1 (6 bases). Per the germline V gene, CDR1 is DFQATT and CDR2 is SNEGSKA (reference sequence). The length of the CDR3 is 15 residues. Trimming took 6 bases from V and 0 from J, leaving 15 bases between them. CDR3 residues: CSARDTSSSYNEQFF. CDR3 coding DNA: TGCAGTGCAAGGGACACGTCGAGCTCCTACAATGAGCAGTTCTTC.

Of note for this clonotype: A much larger clone differs from this one at a single base, so this may be a read error. V usage is TRBV12-3 or TRBV12-4 and J usage is TRBJ2-5; 10 nucleotides align to TRBD2. With 6 bases clipped from V and 2 bases from J, the junction kept 9 bases outside the gene matches. CDR3 size: 16 residues. CDR3 amino acids: CASSRGGSGGQETQYF. For the CDR3, the DNA is TGTGCCAGCAGCCGTGGTGGTAGCGGGGGGCAAGAGACCCAGTACTTC.

The V gene is TRBV10-3, the J gene TRBJ1-2; 10 bases match TRBD1. Trimming took 4 bases from V and 4 from J; bases not matched to a gene: 6. CDR3 length equals 15 residues. CDR1 is ENHRY and CDR2 is SYGVKD in the germline V gene. Here the CDR3 DNA reads TGTGCCATCAGTGGCCCGGGACAGGGGTTCTATGGCTACACCTTC. Protein product: CAISGPGQGFYGYTF.

The CDR3 region is CASSQDNPGTGNEKLFF. As DNA, the CDR3 is TGCGCCAGCAGCCAGGACAACCCCGGCACGGGTAATGAAAAACTGTTTTTT. This chain links TRBV4-3 with TRBJ1-4, with D possibly being TRBD1 (5 bases). V lost 3 bases to trimming and J lost 4 bases, with 18 bases between them. This CDR3 spans 17 amino acids. CDR1 LGHNA and CDR2 YSLEER come from the germline V gene.

This clonotype has ten or more counts. The chain recombines TRBV5-4 with TRBJ2-3; D tentatively reads TRBD1 or TRBD2 (5 bases each). The CDR3 totals 14 residues. V was trimmed by 4 bases and J by 1 base, leaving 10 bases between them. Germline-derived CDR1 and CDR2 are SGHNT and YYREEE (reference sequence). The CDR3 DNA is TGTGCCAGCAGCGGCAGGGACCGCACAGATACGCAGTATTTT. This codes for CASSGRDRTDTQYF.

The chain links TRBV20-1 to TRBJ2-5, with 12 bases matching TRBD2. V lost 0 bases and J lost 4; bases outside the gene matches: 6. The CDR3 is 16 residues long. The germline V gene encodes CDR1 DFQATT and CDR2 SNEGSKA (reference sequence). CDR3 sequence (DNA): TGCAGTGCTAGAGATTCTAGCGGGGGGGTGGGAGAGACCCAGTACTTC. Translated, it gives CSARDSSGGVGETQYF.

V gene TRBV12-3 or TRBV12-4 combines with J gene TRBJ1-6; maybe TRBD1 (6 bases). Trimming stripped 7 bases from V and 10 bases from J, with 11 bases between. The CDR3 totals 12 residues. CDR3 protein: CASTGAGSPLHF. The CDR3, as DNA: TGTGCCAGCACAGGGGCAGGCTCACCCCTCCACTTT.

The gene calls are TRBV20-1 and TRBJ2-1; no definite D call. The CDR3 is 16 amino acids. The germline gives CDR1 DFQATT, CDR2 SNEGSKA (reference sequence). The V end was cut by 0 bases, the J end by 2 bases, with 14 bases between. The DNA of the CDR3 is TGCAGTGCTAGAGATGGGTTACGCCGCCCCTACAATGAGCAGTTCTTC. Protein: CSARDGLRRPYNEQFF.

The gene calls are TRBV5-1 and TRBJ2-1, with D possibly matching TRBD2 (6 bases). V lost 6 bases to trimming and J lost 10 bases, with 11 bases between them. The CDR3 covers 11 residues. The germline gives CDR1 SGHRS, CDR2 YFSETQ. The CDR3 here is CASIGGSEQFF. The CDR3 bases are TGCGCCAGCATAGGAGGGAGCGAGCAGTTCTTC.

This clonotype was detected only a few times. The V and J genes are TRBV2 and TRBJ2-4; D is unclear. CDR1 is SNHLY, CDR2 FYNNEI, per germline. Trimming removed 7 bases from V and 7 bases from J, with 17 bases in between. CDR3 length equals 14 residues. The chain's CDR3 is CASNPRAPRNIQYF. The CDR3 DNA is TGTGCCAGCAACCCAAGGGCCCCCCGGAACATTCAGTACTTC.

Comment on this clonotype: Just one base apart from a much larger clone, this may be a read error. This chain links TRBV4-1 with TRBJ2-7; 9 bases map to TRBD1. The CDR3 is made up of 13 amino acids. The germline CDR1 and CDR2 sequences are MGHRA and YSYEKL. J was trimmed by 8 bases and V by 6 bases; bases with no gene match: 8. In DNA, the CDR3 is TGCGCCAGCAGTTGGGACAGGGTGTACAAGCAGTACTTC. This encodes CASSWDRVYKQYF.

This clonotype was detected only a few times. This chain links TRBV5-1 with TRBJ2-3; weak D call: TRBD2 (5 bases). Germline-derived CDR1 and CDR2 are SGHRS and YFSETQ. V dropped 5 bases and J dropped 6 bases, with 13 bases sitting between them. The CDR3 consists of 13 residues. The CDR3 DNA reads as TGCGCCAGCAGTCCGGAGGTGAGGGATACGCAGTATTTT. It specifies CASSPEVRDTQYF. Full variable domain (rest looked up from reference TRBV5-1 and TRBJ2-3): KAGVTQTPRYLIKTRGQQVTLSCSPISGHRSVSWYQQTPGQGLQFLFEYFSETQRNKGNFPGRFSGRQFSNSRSEMNVSTLELGDSALYLCASSPEVRDTQYFGPGTRLTVL.

A few counts support this clonotype. The chain couples TRBV7-9 to TRBJ2-3; TRBD1 might be the D (5 bases). Germline-derived CDR1 and CDR2 are SEHNR and FQNEAQ (reference sequence). The CDR3 runs 14 residues. Trimming removed 3 bases from V and 4 bases from J, with 11 bases in between. CDR3 sequence: CASSLEWGADTQYF. The DNA for the CDR3 is TGTGCCAGCAGCTTGGAGTGGGGCGCAGATACGCAGTATTTT. The full variable domain, with the rest looked up from reference TRBV7-9 and TRBJ2-3, is DTGVSQNPRHKITKRGQNVTFRCDPISEHNRLYWYRQTLGQGPEFLTYFQNEAQLEKSRLLSDRFSAERPKGSFSTLEIQRTEQGDSAMYLCASSLEWGADTQYFGPGTRLTVL.

In its sample, this clonotype was seen a few times. The genes are TRBV5-1 and TRBJ1-4; D might be TRBD1 (5 bases). The V gene lost 4 bases and the J gene lost 8 bases, with 12 bases spanning the gap. The CDR3 length is 13 residues. Germline assignment: CDR1 SGHRS and CDR2 YFSETQ. In DNA, the CDR3 is TGCGCCAGCAGCCGACAGAGTGGGGAAAAACTGTTTTTT. Its translation is CASSRQSGEKLFF.

J is TRBJ2-4 and V is TRBV7-9, with 12 nucleotides matching TRBD1. Per the germline V gene, CDR1 is SEHNR and CDR2 is FQNEAQ (reference sequence). This CDR3 comprises 19 residues. V shed 0 bases, J shed 4 bases, and the junction held 10 bases outside the gene matches. CDR3 sequence reads: CASSLATGQGAGTKNIQYF. As DNA, the CDR3 is TGTGCCAGCAGCTTAGCCACGGGACAGGGGGCAGGCACGAAAAACATTCAGTACTTC.

The chain links TRBV20-1 to TRBJ2-3; TRBD2 aligns across 10 bases. The CDR3 sequence is 15 residues long. V gave up 2 bases and J gave up 3 bases; unmatched junction bases: 5. The germline V gene encodes CDR1 DFQATT and CDR2 SNEGSKA (reference sequence). The CDR3 here is CSARSLAGATDTQYF. The CDR3 nucleotides are TGCAGTGCTAGAAGTCTAGCGGGAGCGACAGATACGCAGTATTTT.

There are many counts of this clonotype. This sequence joins TRBV29-1 and TRBJ1-5, with TRBD1 identical over 7 bases. V lost 3 bases, J lost 7 bases, and 12 bases stayed unmatched. The germline gives CDR1 SQVTM, CDR2 ANQGSEA. The CDR3 has 15 amino acids. The CDR3, as DNA: TGCAGCGTTGACCCCCCCCGACAGGGTGAACAGCCCCAGCATTTT. It codes for CSVDPPRQGEQPQHF.

This clonotype was counted a few times. The rearrangement links TRBV9 to TRBJ2-6; D ambiguous. Trimming removed 0 bases at V and 1 base at J, with 5 bases between. CDR3 length equals 15 residues. Germline V gene data show CDR1 as SGDLS and CDR2 as YYNGEE. CDR3 in DNA: TGTGCCAGCAGCGTAGTGCTATCTGGGGCCAACGTCCTGACTTTC. Its translation: CASSVVLSGANVLTF.

The V call is TRBV3-1, the J call TRBJ2-7; a possible D gene is TRBD2 (6 bases). Trimming stripped 6 bases from V and 2 bases from J, with 17 bases between. CDR1 is LGHDT and CDR2 is YNNKEL in the germline V gene (reference sequence). The CDR3 is 15 amino acids. CDR3 protein: CASRGGAVPPYEQYF. The CDR3 nucleotides are TGTGCCAGCAGAGGAGGGGCGGTCCCGCCCTACGAGCAGTACTTC.

The V and J genes are TRBV28 and TRBJ1-6, with D possibly TRBD1 on 5 matching bases. The CDR3 runs 12 residues. Germline lookup yields CDR1 MDHEN and CDR2 SYDVKM. The CDR3 here is CDYGGGRSPLHF. CDR3 bases: TGTGACTATGGGGGGGGACGCTCACCCCTCCACTTT.

This clonotype was detected ten times or more. This chain joins TRBV10-3 and TRBJ2-5; TRBD1 matches 9 bases. The CDR3 contains 14 residues. V was clipped by 9 bases and J by 6 bases; unmatched bases: 11. Per germline, CDR1 ENHRY and CDR2 SYGVKD. The CDR3 DNA follows: TGTGCCATTAATCCTTTGGACAGGGGAAAGACCCAGTACTTC. This encodes CAINPLDRGKTQYF.

The genes are TRBV5-1 and TRBJ2-6; 7 bases are shared with TRBD2. The CDR3 is 14 amino acids. Germline CDR1 and CDR2: SGHRS and YFSETQ. Losses at the gene ends were 4 bases for V and 13 bases for J; bases not matched to a gene: 11. CDR3 in DNA: TGCGCCAGCAGCACTAAGGGAGGGGCCAGGGTCCTGACTTTC. Protein sequence: CASSTKGGARVLTF.

There are a few counts of this clonotype. This chain joins TRBV29-1 and TRBJ2-7, with 13 positions matching TRBD2. This CDR3 has 13 residues. Per the germline V gene, CDR1 is SQVTM and CDR2 is ANQGSEA. J gave up 5 bases and V 7 bases, and 5 bases lay outside the gene matches. The CDR3: CSAPGTSGNEQYF. The DNA for the CDR3 is TGCAGCGCACCCGGGACTAGCGGGAACGAGCAGTACTTC.

The chain employs TRBV7-2 and TRBJ2-4, with 9 positions matching TRBD2. Germline V CDR1 and CDR2: SGHTA, FQGNSA. This CDR3 spans 20 amino acids. The J segment lost 13 bases and the V segment lost 5 bases, leaving 30 bases of the junction unmatched. The CDR3 sequence is CASSRLNPGVSGRPYNEQYF. Here the CDR3 DNA reads TGTGCCAGCAGCCGATTAAACCCCGGTGTGAGCGGGAGGCCCTACAATGAGCAGTACTTC.

Note on this clonotype: A much bigger clone sits one base away, suggesting this may be a read error. The chain has TRBV6-5 and TRBJ2-7; D is unresolved. CDR1 and CDR2 (germline): MNHEY, SVGAGI. The V gene lost 6 bases and the J gene lost 6 bases, with 9 bases spanning the gap. The CDR3 has 11 amino acids. The CDR3 sequence is CASRYRSEQYF. For the CDR3, the DNA is TGTGCCAGCAGGTACAGAAGCGAGCAGTACTTC.

On this clonotype: A much larger clone differs from this one at a single base, so this may be a read error. This chain connects TRBV6-5 to TRBJ1-2, with 9 bases fitting TRBD1. There are 14 residues in the CDR3. Germline trimming cut 4 bases from V and 10 bases from J; bases unmatched to any gene: 10. Germline loops: CDR1 MNHEY, CDR2 SVGAGI. In nucleotides, the CDR3 is TGTGCCAGCAGTTGGACGGGACAGGGCAATGACTACACCTTC. Translation: CASSWTGQGNDYTF.

In its sample, this clonotype was seen many times. V gene TRBV5-4 combines with J gene TRBJ2-7, with D hard to call. The V gene's germline CDR1 is SGHNT and CDR2 YYREEE (reference sequence). The V end lost 4 bases, the J end lost 4 bases, and 21 bases lay between the germline ends. The CDR3 loop spans 16 amino acids. CDR3 sequence (DNA): TGTGCCAGCAGCGCGCAAGGAAATCCGAAGGCATACGAGCAGTACTTC. Its translation: CASSAQGNPKAYEQYF.

As concerns this clonotype: A much larger clone differs by one base, so this may be a read error. The rearrangement links TRBV10-3 to TRBJ2-7, with D possibly matching TRBD1 (6 bases). Germline V gives CDR1 ENHRY, CDR2 SYGVKD. CDR3 length: 12 residues. Trimming removed 8 bases from V and 5 bases from J, with 13 bases in between. The CDR3 DNA sequence: TGTGCCATCGGCGAACAGGGACACGAGCAGTACTTC. Protein product: CAIGEQGHEQYF.

A few counts support this clonotype. The gene calls are TRBV29-1 and TRBJ2-7, with 9 positions matching TRBD1. The V and J ends lost 3 bases and 4 bases, in that order; junction bases with no gene match: 7. This CDR3 comprises 14 residues. The germline V gene encodes CDR1 SQVTM and CDR2 ANQGSEA. The DNA for the CDR3 is TGCAGCGTTGAGATGGGACAGGGTGGTTACGAGCAGTACTTC. Its protein is CSVEMGQGGYEQYF.

The chain uses TRBV28 and TRBJ2-7; TRBD1 or TRBD2 may be the D gene (6 bases each). Trimming stripped 5 bases from V and 5 bases from J, with 16 bases between. The length of the CDR3 is 14 residues. In germline, CDR1 is MDHEN, CDR2 SYDVKM. The CDR3 reads CASSRPGGPNEQYF. CDR3 sequence (DNA): TGTGCCAGCAGTCGCCCTGGGGGGCCCAACGAGCAGTACTTC.

J is TRBJ2-7 and V is TRBV12-3 or TRBV12-4, with 11 positions matching TRBD2. J was trimmed by 11 bases and V by 7 bases; bases with no gene match: 10. The CDR3 has 13 amino acids. The DNA of the CDR3 is TGTGCCAGCACTCTAGCGGGAGGACACCGCGAGTACTTC. Its translation is CASTLAGGHREYF.

This clonotype was counted between two and nine times. The chain uses TRBV4-2 and TRBJ2-3; perhaps D is TRBD1 or TRBD2 (7 bases each). Germline CDR1 and CDR2: LGHNA and YNFKEQ. The length of the CDR3 is 16 residues. With 2 bases removed from V and 3 bases from J, the gap between germline ends came to 15 bases. For the CDR3, the DNA is TGTGCCAGCAGCCAATGGGCCAGGGGGGGAACAGATACGCAGTATTTT. Its protein is CASSQWARGGTDTQYF.